The subject of this entry is one T cell receptor beta chain. The antigen remains unidentified. TCRdb keeps only in-frame clones here, not all; method: immunoSEQ multiplex PCR. The repertoire consists of some 20,000 clones, with 95% to 98% occurring once and the leading ten covering approximately 0.17%. This sample is part of a study of B cell selection in AIRE deficiency. Overall study results and limits: Shared Treg sequences had shorter CDR3s, biased toward rearrangements with few non-templated insertions. Only around a tenth of roughly 3,700 shared Treg sequences were patient-specific; 31.6% healthy-specific.

Sorting defined conventional CD4 T cells as CD4+CD127+. The ends lost 2 bases at V and 4 bases at J; junction bases unmatched: 19. Germline assignment: CDR1 MNHEY and CDR2 SMNVEV (reference sequence). The CDR3 extends over 19 amino acids. The clonotype was recovered from a human donor with AIRE deficiency. Sequences were obtained from conventional CD4+ T cells sorted from PBMCs. The chain carries TRBV27 and TRBJ1-2; 7 positions match TRBD1. The CDR3 here is CASSLSLGGTLTGIYGYTF. DNA for the CDR3: TGTGCCAGCAGTTTAAGCCTAGGGGGCACCCTAACAGGGATCTATGGCTACACCTTC.